This TCR beta chain was captured by sequencing in a study of response to subunit inactivated influenza vaccine. This clonotype appeared a few times. TCRdb reprocessed the RT-PCR reads with MiXCR, giving one entry per CDR3 protein. Of about 570,000 distinct CDR3 sequences in the sample, roughly 10% were seen once. Germline V lookup: CDR1 SGDLS, CDR2 YYNGEE. The V end was cut by 6 bases, the J end by 7 bases, with 26 bases between. The CDR3 contains 16 residues. The data also belong to a second study, concerning T cells expressing NK-cell markers. This second study notes: It was by 5'RACE template switching with UMIs that TCR beta cDNA was made.

The sample in question was PBMCs from blood, obtained on the day of vaccination. This receptor was taken from a man in his fifties or sixties who received an inactivated influenza vaccine. V is TRBV9 and J is TRBJ2-7, with D perhaps assigned TRBD1 or TRBD2 (5 bases each). CDR3 in DNA: TGTGCCAGCACCCGGGGCCCCATGCCCCAAGTTATGGAGCAGTACTTC. It encodes CASTRGPMPQVMEQYF.